Reported below is one T cell receptor beta chain. The V and J ends lost 0 bases and 0 bases respectively, with 26 bases between them. This CDR3 region has 21 residues. The germline CDR1 and CDR2 sequences are SGDLS and YYNGEE. The sample belongs to a study of T-cell reconstitution after alpha-beta-depleted transplantation in children. For TCRbeta, the library was prepared with unique molecular identifiers. In TCRdb, the PCR reads were re-called with MiXCR into one record per CDR3 protein. This sample has roughly 790,000 distinct CDR3 sequences, with around 17% found just once. Source: PBMCs, mostly from graft donor cells, taken 360 days after TCRalphabeta/CD19-depleted stem cell transplant. The V gene is TRBV9, the J gene TRBJ2-3; D ambiguous. This TCR derives from a male patient younger than 18 who had a stem cell transplant for acute lymphoblastic leukemia, so the T cells may come from the graft donor. CDR3 DNA sequence: TGTGCCAGCAGCGTAGCTACCGCCCGGGTCCATACACCATTAAGCACAGATACGCAGTATTTT. Protein: CASSVATARVHTPLSTDTQYF.